What follows are 27 T cell receptor beta chains derived from one specimen sequenced in a study of blood T cell repertoires in COVID-19. TCRdb's table, derived via immunoSEQ multiplex PCR, lists solely in-frame clones and lacks some. The repertoire holds 95,000 to 100,000 clones, with around 85% as singletons. Sequencing input: peripheral blood. These receptors were obtained from an older woman with active or convalescent COVID-19.

V is TRBV18 and J is TRBJ1-5; TRBD1 agrees at 7 bases. The CDR3 totals 14 residues. Germline CDR1 and CDR2: KGHSH and LQKENI. V lost 3 bases to trimming and J lost 4 bases; unmatched junction nucleotides: 3. The CDR3 region has the DNA TGTGCCAGCTCACCGACAGGGAGGAATCAGCCCCAGCATTTT. Protein product: CASSPTGRNQPQHF.

The V and J genes are TRBV28 and TRBJ2-3; maybe TRBD2 (7 bases). The CDR3 is 14 residues long. With 7 bases removed from V and 1 base from J, the gap between germline ends came to 12 bases. CDR1 is MDHEN, CDR2 SYDVKM, per germline. CDR3 protein: CASIKGGRTDTQYF. The CDR3 DNA reads TGTGCCAGCATTAAGGGGGGGCGCACAGATACGCAGTATTTT.

This chain connects TRBV7-2 to TRBJ2-2; D not certain. This CDR3 contains 15 residues. Germline V gene data show CDR1 as SGHTA and CDR2 as FQGNSA. Trimming pared 5 bases from V and 0 bases from J, leaving 10 bases between. The CDR3 protein is CASSLYQSNTGELFF. The CDR3 DNA sequence: TGTGCCAGCAGCCTTTACCAGTCGAACACCGGGGAGCTGTTTTTT.

The CDR3 protein is CASSPRLAGDTNTGELFF. The CDR3 nucleotides are TGTGCCAGCTCACCACGACTAGCGGGAGATACGAACACCGGGGAGCTGTTTTTT. This chain uses TRBV18 with TRBJ2-2; 12 bases fit TRBD2. CDR3 size: 18 residues. Germline CDR1 reads KGHSH; CDR2 reads LQKENI. Losses at the gene ends were 1 base for V and 0 bases for J; bases not matched to a gene: 3.

The chain has TRBV7-8 and TRBJ2-5, with TRBD2 as a possible D gene (6 bases). The V end was cut by 3 bases, the J end by 5 bases, with 16 bases between. Germline CDR1 reads SGHVS; CDR2 reads FQNEAQ. The CDR3 has 15 amino acids. CDR3 coding DNA: TGTGCCAGCAGCTTCCCAGGGACCGGGAGTGAGACCCAGTACTTC. Encoded protein: CASSFPGTGSETQYF. Full variable domain (missing parts from reference TRBV7-8 and TRBJ2-5): GAGVSQSPRYKVAKRGQDVALRCDPISGHVSLFWYQQALGQGPEFLTYFQNEAQLDKSGLPSDRFFAERPEGSVSTLKIQRTQQEDSAVYLCASSFPGTGSETQYFGPGTRLLVL.

In this sample, this clone turned up a few times. The chain is built from TRBV5-1 and TRBJ1-6; TRBD1 matches 7 bases. The CDR3 loop spans 16 amino acids. Germline values: CDR1 SGHRS, CDR2 YFSETQ. The V gene end was trimmed by 4 bases and the J gene end by 6 bases; junction bases not matched to a gene: 10. The CDR3 protein is CASSDTGVGFNSPLHF. DNA for the CDR3: TGCGCCAGCAGCGATACAGGGGTCGGGTTTAATTCACCCCTCCACTTT.

The J gene is TRBJ1-4, the V gene TRBV7-6; D call uncertain. V was cut by 1 base and J by 5 bases, with 11 bases left in between. This CDR3 spans 15 amino acids. Germline V gene lookup returns CDR1 SGHVS and CDR2 FNYEAQ. The CDR3 DNA follows: TGTGCCAGCAGCTTAGAAGCCTACTTAAATGAAAAACTGTTTTTT. This codes for CASSLEAYLNEKLFF.

The rearrangement uses TRBV5-8 and TRBJ1-2; the D is unclear. Trimming took 2 bases from V and 6 from J, leaving 14 bases between them. The CDR3 spans 14 residues. CDR1 and CDR2 (germline): SGHTS, YDEGEE. The CDR3 DNA sequence: TGTGCCAGCAGCTTTCCCTACTCTTTCAATGGCTACACCTTC. The encoded protein is CASSFPYSFNGYTF.

This chain connects TRBV3-1 (or the pseudogene TRBV3-2) to TRBJ1-2; no clear D gene. Germline CDR1 and CDR2: LGHDT and YNNKEL (reference sequence). CDR3 length: 13 amino acids. V was pared by 4 bases and J by 4 bases, with 10 bases between. In nucleotides, the CDR3 is TGTGCCAGCAGCCGGACCGGGAGCTATGGCTACACCTTC. This sequence encodes CASSRTGSYGYTF.

This chain joins TRBV28 and TRBJ1-2; TRBD1 is a possible D gene (6 bases). The CDR3 has 13 amino acids. Germline V lookup: CDR1 MDHEN, CDR2 SYDVKM. Deletions cut 5 bases from V and 4 bases from J, with 11 bases between. The CDR3 region is CASSLGQTYGYTF. CDR3 nucleotide sequence: TGTGCCAGCAGTCTAGGACAGACCTATGGCTACACCTTC.

The chain links TRBV5-8 to TRBJ2-5; a weak D match, TRBD2 (6 bases). CDR1 SGHTS and CDR2 YDEGEE come from the germline V gene. This CDR3 is 15 amino acids long. Between the trimmed V and J ends, which lost 0 bases and 1 base, there was a span of 10 bases. The CDR3: CASSLGRESQETQYF. CDR3 sequence (DNA): TGTGCCAGCAGCTTGGGTCGGGAGAGCCAAGAGACCCAGTACTTC.

The genes are TRBV24-1 and TRBJ1-5; TRBD1 agrees at 11 bases. CDR3 length: 15 amino acids. Germline CDR1 KGHDR, CDR2 SFDVKD. Trimming cost V 7 bases and J 7 bases; bases outside gene matches: 8. CDR3 region: CATRTGQGASQPQHF. DNA for the CDR3: TGTGCCACCAGAACAGGACAGGGGGCTAGCCAGCCCCAGCATTTT.

A single count supports this clone. The chain uses TRBV3-1 (or the pseudogene TRBV3-2) and TRBJ1-4, with D maybe TRBD1 (5 bases). The CDR3 covers 16 residues. Germline loops: CDR1 LGHDT, CDR2 YNNKEL (reference sequence). The V and J ends lost 7 bases and 0 bases respectively, with 15 bases between them. CDR3 DNA sequence: TGTGCCAGCACCCGGGGCGGAGGGACAACTAATGAAAAACTGTTTTTT. Amino acids: CASTRGGGTTNEKLFF.

The CDR3 DNA reads TGTGCCAGTAGTATAGACCCAATTGGAGGCAATCAGCCCCAGCATTTT. This gives the protein CASSIDPIGGNQPQHF. The V call is TRBV19, the J call TRBJ1-5; D unresolved. V shed 0 bases and J shed 2 bases, with 11 bases lying between them. CDR3 length: 16 residues. Germline V CDR1 and CDR2: LNHDA, SQIVND (reference sequence).

V gene TRBV7-2 combines with J gene TRBJ2-7; D possibly corresponds to TRBD2 (5 bases). The CDR3 runs to 15 residues. The germline gives CDR1 SGHTA, CDR2 FQGNSA. The V and J ends lost 1 base and 6 bases respectively, with 16 bases between them. CDR3 nucleotides: TGTGCCAGCAGCTTAGGAAGGGAGCCTCTGTTCGAGCAGTACTTC. Translating it yields CASSLGREPLFEQYF.

The rearrangement links TRBV19 to TRBJ2-1, with TRBD2 as a possible D gene (6 bases). The CDR3 runs 15 residues. The germline V and J ends were trimmed by 3 bases and 2 bases, with 11 bases remaining between them. Germline CDR1 reads LNHDA; CDR2 reads SQIVND (reference sequence). This CDR3 is CASSIRRGPYNEQFF. The CDR3 coding sequence is TGTGCCAGTAGTATTAGGAGGGGTCCCTACAATGAGCAGTTCTTC.

The gene calls are TRBV19 and TRBJ1-2; perhaps TRBD1 as D (6 bases). The germline CDR1 and CDR2 sequences are LNHDA and SQIVND (reference sequence). The CDR3 is 13 amino acids. With 11 bases removed from V and 2 bases from J, the gap between germline ends came to 15 bases. CDR3 amino acids: CARRYRVNYGYTF. As DNA, the CDR3 is TGTGCCCGACGATACAGGGTGAACTATGGCTACACCTTC. The variable domain in full, with the rest retrieved from reference TRBV19 and TRBJ1-2, is DGGITQSPKYLFRKEGQNVTLSCEQNLNHDAMYWYRQDPGQGLRLIYYSQIVNDFQKGDIAEGYSVSREKKESFPLTVTSAQKNPTAFYLCARRYRVNYGYTFGSGTRLTVV.

V usage is TRBV24-1 and J usage is TRBJ2-1; 11 nucleotides align to TRBD1. V was clipped by 3 bases and J by 2 bases; unmatched bases: 2. The CDR3 has 16 residues. Germline V lookup: CDR1 KGHDR, CDR2 SFDVKD. The CDR3 spells CATSDPGQGAYNEQFF. The CDR3 coding sequence is TGTGCCACCAGTGATCCGGGACAGGGGGCCTACAATGAGCAGTTCTTC.

This chain links TRBV7-2 with TRBJ2-2; 12 bases are shared with TRBD2. The J segment lost 8 bases and the V segment lost 3 bases, leaving 4 bases of the junction unmatched. CDR3 length: 15 residues. From germline, CDR1 is SGHTA and CDR2 FQGNSA. Written as DNA, the CDR3 is TGTGCCAGCAGCTTTACTAGCGGGGGGATGGGGGAGCTGTTTTTT. Protein: CASSFTSGGMGELFF.

The chain has TRBV7-2 and TRBJ1-1; D possibly corresponds to TRBD1 (6 bases). V was cut by 6 bases and J by 4 bases, with 15 bases left in between. Germline assignment: CDR1 SGHTA and CDR2 FQGNSA. The CDR3 runs to 14 residues. CDR3 region: CASRLRGVTTEAFF. The CDR3 nucleotides are TGTGCCAGCAGACTCAGGGGAGTAACCACTGAAGCTTTCTTT.

The chain has TRBV27 and TRBJ1-4, with TRBD1 matching 7 bases. Germline V gene lookup returns CDR1 MNHEY and CDR2 SMNVEV (reference sequence). The CDR3 has 15 residues. Trimming removed 3 bases from V and 6 bases from J; junction bases left unmatched: 7. The CDR3 sequence is CASSFRGQHHEKLFF. DNA of the CDR3: TGTGCCAGCAGTTTCCGGGGACAGCATCATGAAAAACTGTTTTTT.

This clone occurred a few times. The rearrangement uses TRBV3-1 (or the pseudogene TRBV3-2) and TRBJ2-1, with D possibly matching TRBD1 (6 bases). The CDR3 extends over 16 amino acids. V was cut by 2 bases and J by 6 bases, with 17 bases left in between. Germline CDR1 LGHDT, CDR2 YNNKEL (reference sequence). The CDR3 coding sequence is TGTGCCAGCAGCCAAACAGGGACAAGAGACCTCAATGAGCAGTTCTTC. This gives the protein CASSQTGTRDLNEQFF.

The chain carries TRBV3-1 (or the pseudogene TRBV3-2) and TRBJ1-2, with 8 bases that match TRBD1. The CDR3 has 17 residues. From germline, CDR1 is LGHDT and CDR2 YNNKEL (reference sequence). V shed 4 bases, J shed 2 bases, and the junction held 12 bases outside the gene matches. The CDR3 nucleotides are TGTGCCAGCAGCCCTTATGGGCAGGGGGCTCTAAACTATGGCTACACCTTC. Its protein is CASSPYGQGALNYGYTF.

The V and J genes are TRBV10-3 and TRBJ2-3, with TRBD2 matching 14 bases. The CDR3 spans 17 residues. CDR1 and CDR2 from the germline V gene are ENHRY and SYGVKD. V dropped 5 bases and J dropped 5; count of bases not matched to a gene: 9. CDR3 nucleotides: TGTGCCATCAGTCCCCAGACTAGCGGGGGGGCCATAGATACGCAGTATTTT. This codes for CAISPQTSGGAIDTQYF.

This chain joins TRBV9 and TRBJ2-1, with 11 bases aligning to TRBD2. The CDR3 sequence is 20 residues long. Germline trimming cut 4 bases from V and 2 bases from J; bases unmatched to any gene: 17. Germline V lookup: CDR1 SGDLS, CDR2 YYNGEE. The CDR3 coding sequence is TGTGCCAGCAGCCGTCGTCCCACTAGCGGGAGCCACCAGACCTACAATGAGCAGTTCTTC. Encoded protein: CASSRRPTSGSHQTYNEQFF.

The chain uses TRBV11-2 and TRBJ1-1, with D hard to call. Germline CDR1 is SGHAT and CDR2 is FQNNGV. Trimming pared 3 bases from V and 3 bases from J, leaving 8 bases between. CDR3 size: 13 residues. CDR3 protein: CASSFYSDTEAFF. The CDR3 DNA reads TGTGCCAGCAGCTTTTATTCGGACACTGAAGCTTTCTTT. The variable domain in full, completed from reference TRBV11-2 and TRBJ1-1, reads EAGVAQSPRYKIIEKRQSVAFWCNPISGHATLYWYQQILGQGPKLLIQFQNNGVVDDSQLPKDRFSAERLKGVDSTLKIQPAKLEDSAVYLCASSFYSDTEAFFGQGTRLTVV.

The chain combines TRBV5-5 with TRBJ2-1; no clear D. V was clipped by 0 bases and J by 4 bases, with 8 bases between them. Germline CDR1 SGHKS, CDR2 YYEKEE (reference sequence). The CDR3 is 14 residues long. DNA of the CDR3: TGTGCCAGCAGCTTGGGTGGGCTGTACAATGAGCAGTTCTTC. It specifies CASSLGGLYNEQFF.